Sequencing of this T cell receptor beta chain was carried out in a study of cytomegalovirus exposure and HLA in healthy donors. Across the whole study: In a later analysis, the approximately 110 validation repertoires were reported to have used the same platform as the 600 to 700 first-cohort repertoires.

Germline-derived CDR1 and CDR2 are SGHDT and YYEEEE. V lost 0 bases to trimming and J lost 14 bases, with 15 bases between them. The CDR3 spans 13 residues. Comment on this clone: Antigen: not known.

The repertoire was sequenced with immunoSEQ multiplex PCR; TCRdb's copy has only in-frame clones and lacks some. This table has roughly 150,000 clones, roughly nine tenths appearing once. Study observations and caveats: With high specificity and sensitivity, the classifier reportedly diagnosed cytomegalovirus status. Cytomegalovirus association was assigned to approximately 160 TCR beta chains. There were some public TCRs occurring in many donors, but most TCR sequences were rare.

Sequencing input: PBMCs. The sequence derives from a woman younger than 45 in good health and CMV-seronegative. V is TRBV5-6 and J is TRBJ2-4, with TRBD2 as a possible D gene (5 bases). In DNA form, the CDR3 reads TGTGCCAGCAGCTTGGGAGGGAAGACAAGCGAGTACTTC. Its protein is CASSLGGKTSEYF.